The 17 T cell receptor beta chains below all came from one sample that was sequenced in a study of blood T cell repertoires in COVID-19. Some clones are missing from TCRdb's copy, which holds only in-frame ones; the method was immunoSEQ multiplex PCR. The sample records a few hundred thousand clones, about 93% being singletons. The material sequenced was peripheral blood. These receptors were taken from a woman in her 30s with COVID-19, enrolled during active disease.

The chain carries TRBV6-2 or TRBV6-3 and TRBJ2-5; 7 bases match TRBD1. CDR1 is MNHEY, CDR2 SVGEGT, per germline. The ends lost 6 bases at V and 1 base at J; junction bases unmatched: 8. CDR3 size: 15 residues. CDR3 DNA: TGTGCCAGCAGCCGCGGACAGGTATCCCAAGAGACCCAGTACTTC. Translation gives CASSRGQVSQETQYF.

The rearrangement joins TRBV7-6 to TRBJ2-7; TRBD1 might be the D (6 bases). The germline CDR1 and CDR2 sequences are SGHVS and FNYEAQ. CDR3 length equals 15 residues. V lost 5 bases to trimming and J lost 1 base, with 15 bases between them. CDR3 bases: TGTGCCAGCAGCCCCCAGGGGACCCCTTCCTACGAGCAGTACTTC. This gives the protein CASSPQGTPSYEQYF.

The V gene is TRBV7-8, the J gene TRBJ2-7; D is possibly TRBD2 (5 bases). V was trimmed by 1 base and J by 2 bases, leaving 15 bases between them. This CDR3 contains 16 residues. The germline gives CDR1 SGHVS, CDR2 FQNEAQ. The chain's CDR3 is CASSLDSGGLPYEQYF. CDR3 DNA sequence: TGTGCCAGCAGCTTAGACAGCGGAGGCCTTCCCTACGAGCAGTACTTC.

This clone occurred once. V gene TRBV6-2 or TRBV6-3 combines with J gene TRBJ2-7, with D possibly matching TRBD1 (5 bases). CDR1 and CDR2 from the germline V gene are MNHEY and SVGEGT. This CDR3 is built from 15 residues. The germline V and J ends were trimmed by 5 bases and 0 bases, with 14 bases remaining between them. The DNA for the CDR3 is TGTGCCAGCAGTAGTTACAGGAGATTCTCCTACGAGCAGTACTTC. It is translated as CASSSYRRFSYEQYF.

The rearrangement joins TRBV28 to TRBJ2-2; perhaps TRBD1 as D (5 bases). CDR3 size: 12 residues. In germline, CDR1 is MDHEN, CDR2 SYDVKM. V dropped 6 bases and J dropped 4 bases, with 6 bases sitting between them. The CDR3 is CASSQGTGELFF. The CDR3 bases are TGTGCCAGCAGCCAGGGCACCGGGGAGCTGTTTTTT.

The chain is built from TRBV28 and TRBJ2-5; D is unclear. The CDR3 consists of 11 residues. The V gene lost 3 bases and the J gene lost 12 bases, with 11 bases spanning the gap. Germline CDR1 reads MDHEN; CDR2 reads SYDVKM. CDR3 in amino acids: CASSLSTPKYF. CDR3 DNA sequence: TGTGCCAGCAGTTTGAGTACCCCCAAGTACTTC.

The chain recombines TRBV28 with TRBJ2-3; D is possibly TRBD2 (6 bases). CDR1 and CDR2 (germline): MDHEN, SYDVKM. This CDR3 comprises 14 residues. The ends were cut back, 7 bases at V and 4 bases at J, with 15 bases in the middle. The CDR3 protein is CASTLRLVSDTQYF. Written as DNA, the CDR3 is TGTGCCAGCACCCTCCGACTAGTATCAGATACGCAGTATTTT.

As DNA, the CDR3 is TGCGCCAGCAGCGGAAAAAGGGGGTACAATGAGCAGTTCTTC. It translates to CASSGKRGYNEQFF. The gene calls are TRBV5-1 and TRBJ2-1; tentative D call: TRBD1 (6 bases). Germline CDR1 and CDR2: SGHRS and YFSETQ. The CDR3 consists of 14 residues. V was clipped by 4 bases and J by 4 bases, with 12 bases between them.

CDR3 region: CAAGTQYF. DNA for the CDR3: TGTGCCGCGGGTACGCAGTATTTT. This chain links TRBV7-2 with TRBJ2-3; maybe TRBD2 (5 bases). Germline V CDR1 and CDR2: SGHTA, FQGNSA. The V and J ends lost 11 bases and 8 bases respectively, with 5 bases between them. The CDR3 sequence is 8 residues long. The entire variable domain, with the rest obtained from reference TRBV7-2 and TRBJ2-3, is as follows: GAGVSQSPSNKVTEKGKDVELRCDPISGHTALYWYRQSLGQGLEFLIYFQGNSAPDKSGLPSDRFSAERTGGSVSTLTIQRTQQEDSAVYLCAAGTQYFGPGTRLTVL.

The gene calls are TRBV7-9 and TRBJ2-3; the match to TRBD2 covers 8 bases. CDR3 length equals 15 residues. Per the germline V gene, CDR1 is SEHNR and CDR2 is FQNEAQ (reference sequence). Trimming cost V 4 bases and J 4 bases; bases outside gene matches: 7. CDR3 DNA sequence: TGTGCCAGCAGCTGGAGCGGGAGTCGGGCAGATACGCAGTATTTT. This codes for CASSWSGSRADTQYF.

The chain is built from TRBV7-9 and TRBJ2-2; TRBD2 matches 11 bases. With 7 bases clipped from V and 0 bases from J, the junction kept 13 bases outside the gene matches. Germline values: CDR1 SEHNR, CDR2 FQNEAQ (reference sequence). This CDR3 spans 19 amino acids. In nucleotides, the CDR3 is TGTGCCAGCACCCCGAGGGGACTAGCGGTCCTGCCGAACACCGGGGAGCTGTTTTTT. Protein: CASTPRGLAVLPNTGELFF.

This clone showed up just once. The CDR3 DNA follows: TGTGCCAGCAGTGAGGGGCAGGGGGACTGGAGAGAGACCCAGTACTTC. It translates to CASSEGQGDWRETQYF. The V gene is TRBV2, the J gene TRBJ2-5, with D maybe TRBD1 (7 bases). The CDR3 is 16 residues long. V dropped 3 bases and J dropped 4 bases, with 18 bases sitting between them. The germline gives CDR1 SNHLY, CDR2 FYNNEI. Variable domain in full (rest from reference TRBV2 and TRBJ2-5): EPEVTQTPSHQVTQMGQEVILRCVPISNHLYFYWYRQILGQKVEFLVSFYNNEISEKSEIFDDQFSVERPDGSNFTLKIRSTKLEDSAMYFCASSEGQGDWRETQYFGPGTRLLVL.

This clone has a single count. The chain couples TRBV28 to TRBJ2-5, with 7 bases that match TRBD1. Trimming at V came to 1 base and at J to 1 base, leaving 0 bases not matched to a gene. Germline V CDR1 and CDR2: MDHEN, SYDVKM. CDR3 length: 14 residues. CDR3 region: CASSLSGGQETQYF. Written as DNA, the CDR3 is TGTGCCAGCAGTTTATCAGGGGGCCAAGAGACCCAGTACTTC.

The CDR3 DNA reads as TGTGCTAGTGCCCTAAGGGGACAGTCCTTCACAGATACGCAGTATTTT. It is translated as CASALRGQSFTDTQYF. This chain connects TRBV12-5 to TRBJ2-3; the match to TRBD1 covers 7 bases. Per germline, CDR1 LGHNT and CDR2 FRNRAP. This CDR3 contains 16 residues. V gave up 7 bases and J gave up 2 bases; unmatched junction bases: 12. Using reference TRBV12-5 and TRBJ2-3 for the parts outside the CDR3, the full variable domain is DARVTQTPRHKVTEMGQEVTMRCQPILGHNTVFWYRQTMMQGLELLAYFRNRAPLDDSGMPKDRFSAEMPDATLATLKIQPSEPRDSAVYFCASALRGQSFTDTQYFGPGTRLTVL.

The genes are TRBV27 and TRBJ1-4; 10 bases are shared with TRBD1. After removal of 4 bases from V and 5 bases from J, the junction contained 4 bases not matched to a gene. Looked up from germline, CDR1 is MNHEY and CDR2 is SMNVEV (reference sequence). This CDR3 contains 15 residues. The CDR3, as DNA: TGTGCCAGCAGTTCTGAGGGACAGGGGAATGAAAAACTGTTTTTT. Residues: CASSSEGQGNEKLFF.

The V call is TRBV5-4, the J call TRBJ1-2; 7 bases match TRBD1. The ends lost 4 bases at V and 2 bases at J; junction bases unmatched: 5. Germline V gene data show CDR1 as SGHNT and CDR2 as YYREEE (reference sequence). The length of the CDR3 is 14 residues. The CDR3 loop is CASSGGTVNYGYTF. The CDR3 DNA reads TGTGCCAGCAGCGGAGGGACAGTCAACTATGGCTACACCTTC.

This clone has at least ten counts. The chain carries TRBV10-1 and TRBJ2-7, with 9 positions matching TRBD2. The CDR3 length is 15 residues. Germline loops: CDR1 WNHNN, CDR2 SYGVQD (reference sequence). V was clipped by 5 bases and J by 5 bases; unmatched bases: 10. In DNA form, the CDR3 reads TGCGCCAGCAGTCCCGCTAGCGGGATGATGAACGAGCAGTACTTC. Translation: CASSPASGMMNEQYF.